Listed here are 5 T cell receptor beta chains from one sample, sequenced in a study of glioma-infiltrating T cells after dendritic cell vaccination (dated by TCRdb to the mid-2010s). Receptor libraries were prepared by the immunoSEQ multiplex PCR assay. Drawn from immuneACCESS, this table holds only the in-frame rearrangements with V and J called that TCRdb kept. Clones are partly lost; checked studies trace under half to an unresolved V gene and leave the rest unexplained. The sample data list some 70,000 clones, and around 83% of these were observed just once. The ten biggest clones cover 7% to 10% of the sample. The sequenced sample was blood, obtained before dendritic cell vaccination. The source is a human donor with glioblastoma.

This chain links TRBV9 with TRBJ1-4; TRBD1 aligns across 7 bases. Trimming took 2 bases from V and 4 from J; bases not matched to a gene: 5. The germline V gene has CDR1 SGDLS and CDR2 YYNGEE. There are 15 residues in the CDR3. The CDR3 is CASSVQPGGNEKLFF. CDR3 nucleotide sequence: TGTGCCAGCAGCGTCCAGCCAGGGGGTAATGAAAAACTGTTTTTT.

The chain couples TRBV10-2 to TRBJ1-1, with 7 bases lining up with TRBD1. This CDR3 has 12 amino acids. Germline CDR1 WSHSY, CDR2 SAAADI. Germline trimming cut 8 bases from V and 1 base from J; bases unmatched to any gene: 1. The CDR3 sequence is CASRDRNTEAFF. The CDR3 DNA reads TGCGCCAGCCGGGACAGGAACACTGAAGCTTTCTTT.

The chain joins TRBV5-1 to TRBJ2-3, with 9 bases fitting TRBD2. The length of the CDR3 is 16 residues. In germline, CDR1 is SGHRS, CDR2 YFSETQ. Germline trimming cut 4 bases from V and 1 base from J; bases unmatched to any gene: 7. The CDR3 loop reads CASSGGGGLGTDTQYF. Here the CDR3 DNA reads TGCGCCAGCAGCGGCGGGGGGGGTTTGGGCACAGATACGCAGTATTTT.

This clone has a handful of counts. The V and J genes are TRBV27 and TRBJ1-5; 9 bases map to TRBD1. The V segment lost 5 bases and the J segment 5 bases; nucleotides outside the gene matches: 10. Germline V CDR1 and CDR2: MNHEY, SMNVEV (reference sequence). This CDR3 is built from 16 residues. CDR3 amino acids: CASSPTGQGGHQPQHF. The CDR3 coding sequence is TGTGCCAGCAGTCCCACGGGACAGGGTGGGCATCAGCCCCAGCATTTT.

The chain combines TRBV10-3 with TRBJ2-7; possibly TRBD1 for D (5 bases). The CDR3 is 12 residues long. The V gene's germline CDR1 is ENHRY and CDR2 SYGVKD. Trimming removed 8 bases at V and 2 bases at J, with 10 bases between. The CDR3, as DNA: TGTGCCATCTCCGACAGTCCCTACGAGCAGTACTTC. It specifies CAISDSPYEQYF.